Listed here are 8 T cell receptor beta chains from one sample, sequenced in a study of naive and memory T cell subsets. An equimolar mix of two oligonucleotides served as the beta constant-region primer for TRBC1 and TRBC2. The ligated cDNA underwent four PCR rounds using SP2 and nested alpha and beta constant-region primers. TCRdb itself ran the UMI-ligation and nested PCR reads through MiXCR, one entry per CDR3 protein. The sample yields 120,000 or so distinct CDR3 sequences, 35% to 45% seen once. Specimen: central memory CD4+ T cells from blood. The source is a human donor in good health.

The chain uses TRBV14 and TRBJ2-1; 13 bases align to TRBD2. Germline CDR1 reads SGHDN; CDR2 reads FVKESK. This CDR3 comprises 18 residues. Unmatched junction bases numbered 10, after V lost 0 bases and J lost 8 bases. The CDR3 reads CASSQDKSTSGRFYEQFF. CDR3 DNA: TGTGCCAGCAGCCAAGATAAGTCGACTAGCGGGAGGTTCTATGAGCAGTTCTTC.

The chain employs TRBV11-2 and TRBJ2-7; tentative D call: TRBD2 (5 bases). This CDR3 comprises 13 residues. CDR1 and CDR2 from the germline V gene are SGHAT and FQNNGV. V lost 4 bases to trimming and J lost 2 bases, with 9 bases between them. The CDR3 region is CASSYTSAYEQYF. CDR3 DNA: TGTGCCAGCAGCTATACTAGTGCCTACGAGCAGTACTTC. The full variable domain, completed using reference TRBV11-2 and TRBJ2-7, is EAGVAQSPRYKIIEKRQSVAFWCNPISGHATLYWYQQILGQGPKLLIQFQNNGVVDDSQLPKDRFSAERLKGVDSTLKIQPAKLEDSAVYLCASSYTSAYEQYFGPGTRLTVT.

This clonotype came up a few times. This sequence joins TRBV2 and TRBJ1-1, with a possible D match to TRBD1 (5 bases). CDR3 length: 14 residues. V was trimmed by 5 bases and J by 4 bases, leaving 14 bases between them. Germline V lookup: CDR1 SNHLY, CDR2 FYNNEI. The CDR3 reads CASSPIRGRTEAFF. DNA of the CDR3: TGTGCCAGCAGTCCTATAAGGGGCCGCACTGAAGCTTTCTTT.

The V call is TRBV10-1, the J call TRBJ2-3; TRBD2 matches 11 bases. The CDR3 loop spans 18 amino acids. V gave up 4 bases and J gave up 4 bases; unmatched junction bases: 13. Germline loops: CDR1 WNHNN, CDR2 SYGVQD (reference sequence). CDR3 region: CASSGRLAGSPSADTQYF. Here the CDR3 DNA reads TGCGCCAGCAGTGGGAGACTAGCGGGATCTCCTAGCGCAGATACGCAGTATTTT.

V is TRBV29-1 and J is TRBJ2-6; the match to TRBD1 covers 9 bases. The CDR3 sequence is 17 residues long. Germline V lookup: CDR1 SQVTM, CDR2 ANQGSEA. V shed 7 bases and J 0 bases; nucleotides not matched to a gene: 10. This chain's CDR3 is CSASRDRASSGANVLTF. As DNA, the CDR3 is TGCAGCGCCAGCCGGGACAGGGCTTCCTCTGGGGCCAACGTCCTGACTTTC.

The chain is built from TRBV29-1 and TRBJ2-3, with 7 bases matching TRBD1. CDR1 and CDR2 from the germline V gene are SQVTM and ANQGSEA. The CDR3 is made up of 14 amino acids. Trimming at V came to 7 bases and at J to 2 bases, leaving 9 bases not matched to a gene. The CDR3 region is CSAWTGFSTDTQYF. The CDR3 nucleotides read TGCAGCGCCTGGACAGGTTTTTCCACAGATACGCAGTATTTT.

This clonotype was seen a handful of times. The gene calls are TRBV7-2 and TRBJ2-2, with 8 bases fitting TRBD1. V trimming: 6 bases; J trimming: 5 bases; junction bases outside the gene matches: 11. The CDR3 is 16 residues long. CDR1 and CDR2 (germline): SGHTA, FQGNSA. This CDR3 is CASRGGQALFTGELFF. The CDR3 coding sequence is TGTGCCAGCAGGGGGGGACAGGCCTTATTTACCGGGGAGCTGTTTTTT.

The genes are TRBV30 and TRBJ1-5, with D uncertain. Germline loops: CDR1 GTSNPN, CDR2 SVGIG (reference sequence). The CDR3 consists of 12 residues. Trimming left V 5 bases short and J 5 bases short, with 10 bases between. In DNA, the CDR3 is TGTGCCTGGGGCTGGACGGATCAGCCCCAGCATTTT. This encodes CAWGWTDQPQHF.